This TCR beta chain was sequenced in a study of T cell repertoires in cytomegalovirus infection. On this clonotype itself: The antigen remains undetermined.

TCRdb re-analysed the reads in MiXCR, keeping a single row per CDR3 protein. The sample shows roughly 700,000 distinct CDR3 sequences, roughly 30% of them seen only once. This TCR was sampled from a human donor in good health (CMV status not recorded). Some clones in this sample may be carry-over from other donors' samples. The specimen comprised cultured PBMCs, sampled from culture after CMV antigen stimulation.

The CDR3 sequence is CASSDPRGGGTEAFF. The CDR3 region has the DNA TGTGCCAGCAGTGACCCGAGGGGGGGCGGCACTGAAGCTTTCTTT. V is TRBV2 and J is TRBJ1-1; D might be TRBD1 (6 bases). The CDR3 has 15 amino acids. The ends were cut back, 3 bases at V and 4 bases at J, with 15 bases in the middle. In germline, CDR1 is SNHLY, CDR2 FYNNEI.